Below are 18 T cell receptor beta chains sequenced from a single sample in a study of T cells in Graves' hyperthyroidism and ophthalmopathy (dated by TCRdb to about 2019). Receptor amplification or capture employed multiplex PCR. Sequenced using an Illumina HiSeq 2000. Amplification of TCR beta CDR3 regions was carried out from RNA transcripts. The first round of RT-PCR for the TCR CDR3 was performed with the HTBI primer set and the Qiagen OneStep RT-PCR kit. TCRdb reanalyzed the raw reads on its own, using fastp at Q25 for trimming and MiXCR for clone calling, and kept in-frame beta chains. Under each unique CDR3 protein, matching rows form one entry showing the most common genes and DNA. In this sample the table shows roughly 740,000 distinct CDR3 sequences, around 15% of which occur a single time. The ten largest clones represent about 8.4% of the sample. The sequenced sample consisted of blood. The receptors shown here come from a man aged 18 to 29 with Graves' hyperthyroidism.

V usage is TRBV28 and J usage is TRBJ2-7; D gene ambiguous. CDR1 is MDHEN, CDR2 SYDVKM, per germline. The ends were cut back, 9 bases at V and 0 bases at J, with 12 bases in the middle. CDR3 size: 13 residues. The DNA for the CDR3 is TGTGCCAGTCATCTCCAGAGCTCCTACGAGCAGTACTTC. Residues: CASHLQSSYEQYF.

This clonotype was seen at least ten times. The gene calls are TRBV18 and TRBJ1-2; the match to TRBD1 covers 7 bases. J lost 5 bases, V lost 6 bases, and 9 bases had no gene match. This CDR3 has 14 residues. Germline V gene lookup returns CDR1 KGHSH and CDR2 LQKENI. CDR3 sequence reads: CASSPGTDPYGYTF. The CDR3, as DNA: TGTGCCAGCTCGCCCGGGACAGACCCTTATGGCTACACCTTC.

The chain is built from TRBV10-3 and TRBJ2-7, with D uncertain. V lost 10 bases, J lost 2 bases, and 21 bases lay in between. The CDR3 has 15 residues. Germline loops: CDR1 ENHRY, CDR2 SYGVKD. CDR3 in amino acids: CASSLAQDNPYEQYF. Written as DNA, the CDR3 is TGTGCCAGCAGCTTGGCACAAGACAATCCCTACGAGCAGTACTTC.

V and J are TRBV9 and TRBJ2-7; D is ambiguous. The CDR3 contains 15 residues. Germline CDR1 is SGDLS and CDR2 is YYNGEE. The ends were cut back, 0 bases at V and 8 bases at J, with 18 bases in the middle. The chain's CDR3 is CASSVELNSEFQQYF. CDR3 bases: TGTGCCAGCAGCGTAGAATTAAACTCCGAGTTCCAGCAGTACTTC. Using reference TRBV9 and TRBJ2-7 for the parts outside the CDR3, the full variable domain is DSGVTQTPKHLITATGQRVTLRCSPRSGDLSVYWYQQSLDQGLQFLIQYYNGEERAKGNILERFSAQQFPDLHSELNLSSLELGDSALYFCASSVELNSEFQQYFGPGTRLTVT.

The chain uses TRBV11-1 and TRBJ2-5; D is undetermined. This CDR3 has 15 residues. The V end lost 1 base, the J end lost 1 base, and 10 bases lay between the germline ends. From germline, CDR1 is SGHAT and CDR2 FQDESV (reference sequence). CDR3 sequence: CASSLGGPGQETQYF. The CDR3 DNA sequence: TGTGCCAGCAGCTTAGGAGGTCCAGGCCAAGAGACCCAGTACTTC.

This clonotype was counted a few times. The V gene is TRBV30, the J gene TRBJ2-5, with a possible D match to TRBD2 (5 bases). Germline V gene data show CDR1 as GTSNPN and CDR2 as SVGIG (reference sequence). The CDR3 is made up of 14 amino acids. V lost 3 bases, J lost 4 bases, and 15 bases lay in between. CDR3 region: CAWRHMGSLETQYF. The CDR3 DNA sequence: TGTGCCTGGAGACATATGGGGAGTTTAGAGACCCAGTACTTC.

The J gene is TRBJ2-7, the V gene TRBV4-3, with D maybe TRBD1 (5 bases). Germline V gene data show CDR1 as LGHNA and CDR2 as YSLEER. The V and J ends lost 0 bases and 0 bases respectively, with 9 bases between them. CDR3 length equals 15 residues. The DNA of the CDR3 is TGCGCCAGCAGCCAAGAGAGTAGGGGCTCCTACGAGCAGTACTTC. Translation gives CASSQESRGSYEQYF.

In its sample, this clonotype was seen a few times. The rearrangement links TRBV24-1 to TRBJ2-1, with a weak D call TRBD1 (6 bases). The length of the CDR3 is 16 residues. V gave up 2 bases and J gave up 3 bases, with 13 bases separating them. Germline V gene data show CDR1 as KGHDR and CDR2 as SFDVKD. The CDR3 region is CATSDSDPGDYNEQFF. CDR3 DNA: TGTGCCACCAGTGATTCTGACCCAGGGGACTACAATGAGCAGTTCTTC.

The chain uses TRBV12-3 or TRBV12-4 and TRBJ2-7, with 10 bases identical to TRBD2. This CDR3 is 14 amino acids long. V shed 3 bases and J 6 bases; nucleotides not matched to a gene: 5. The DNA of the CDR3 is TGTGCCAGCAGTTTCTCTAGCGGGAGAAGCGAGCAGTACTTC. It encodes CASSFSSGRSEQYF.

As for this clonotype: A much larger clone sits a single nucleotide away, making a read error possible. The V gene is TRBV6-5, the J gene TRBJ2-7; possible D gene TRBD1, 6 bases. CDR1 is MNHEY and CDR2 is SVGAGI in the germline V gene. The CDR3 totals 13 residues. CDR3 amino acids: CGSSFTGPGEQYF. Here the CDR3 DNA reads TGTGGCAGCAGTTTTACAGGGCCGGGCGAGCAGTACTTC.

There are many counts of this clonotype. The CDR3 sequence is CASSENTGGRDTQYF. DNA for the CDR3: TGTGCCAGCAGTGAGAATACAGGGGGCAGGGATACGCAGTATTTT. The chain carries TRBV2 and TRBJ2-3; 9 bases line up with TRBD1. The germline CDR1 and CDR2 sequences are SNHLY and FYNNEI. V was pared by 3 bases and J by 6 bases, with 7 bases of the junction left unmatched. CDR3 length: 15 amino acids.

This chain uses TRBV6-9 with TRBJ1-1; 7 positions match TRBD1. There are 14 residues in the CDR3. Germline trimming cut 7 bases from V and 0 bases from J; bases unmatched to any gene: 5. Germline CDR1 MNHGY, CDR2 SVAAGI. The CDR3: CASISGGLNTEAFF. As DNA, the CDR3 is TGTGCCAGCATTTCAGGGGGATTGAACACTGAAGCTTTCTTT.

This clonotype was observed at least ten times. The V and J genes are TRBV30 and TRBJ2-3; D may correspond to TRBD1 or TRBD2 (5 bases each). Trimming left V 6 bases short and J 5 bases short, with 15 bases between. Germline V gene lookup returns CDR1 GTSNPN and CDR2 SVGIG (reference sequence). The CDR3 is 13 residues long. CDR3 in amino acids: CACGTRVRDTQYF. In nucleotides, the CDR3 is TGTGCCTGCGGGACCCGGGTCAGAGATACGCAGTATTTT.

This clonotype came up many times. The chain is built from TRBV29-1 and TRBJ2-1; D gene unclear. The CDR3 loop spans 14 amino acids. CDR1 SQVTM and CDR2 ANQGSEA come from the germline V gene. Deletions cut 3 bases from V and 0 bases from J, with 9 bases between. CDR3: CSVDGRSSYNEQFF. CDR3 DNA: TGCAGCGTTGACGGCCGAAGCTCCTACAATGAGCAGTTCTTC.

The chain is built from TRBV6-1 and TRBJ2-1; D is uncertain. The CDR3 consists of 13 residues. Trimming shortened V by 10 bases and J by 3 bases, and 13 bases separated the two germline ends. Germline CDR1 MNHNS, CDR2 SASEGT. The CDR3 here is CATARAVYNEQFF. CDR3 in DNA: TGTGCCACCGCCCGCGCTGTCTACAATGAGCAGTTCTTC.

This clonotype occurred a few times. The chain couples TRBV9 to TRBJ1-6; D might be TRBD1 (5 bases). The germline gives CDR1 SGDLS, CDR2 YYNGEE. The CDR3 runs 15 residues. Trimming pared 0 bases from V and 6 bases from J, leaving 10 bases between. DNA for the CDR3: TGTGCCAGCAGCGTAGCAGGGCAGGGTAATTCACCCCTCCACTTT. Its translation: CASSVAGQGNSPLHF.

This clonotype was counted at least ten times. The V call is TRBV20-1, the J call TRBJ1-1; a possible D gene is TRBD1 (5 bases). Germline values: CDR1 DFQATT, CDR2 SNEGSKA (reference sequence). Trimming pared 1 base from V and 6 bases from J, leaving 6 bases between. CDR3 length: 11 residues. CDR3 sequence reads: CSARAGPEAFF. The CDR3 DNA is TGCAGTGCTAGAGCGGGGCCTGAAGCTTTCTTT.

This clonotype was seen more than once but under ten times. V usage is TRBV20-1 and J usage is TRBJ2-1; 7 positions match TRBD1. CDR1 is DFQATT and CDR2 is SNEGSKA in the germline V gene (reference sequence). The CDR3 sequence is 14 residues long. After removal of 5 bases from V and 1 base from J, the junction contained 5 bases not matched to a gene. The CDR3 is CSASDRASYNEQFF. The CDR3 DNA follows: TGCAGTGCTTCCGACAGGGCGTCCTACAATGAGCAGTTCTTC.